This T cell receptor (beta chain) appears in the sequencing data of a study of shared clonotypes between healthy human individuals. About the research overall: CD4 naive and CD4 memory each took three plates per donor, while CD8 naive took two and CD8 memory one.

This CDR3 has 12 residues. Germline V CDR1 and CDR2: SQVTM, ANQGSEA. Between the trimmed V and J ends, which lost 5 bases and 0 bases, there was a span of 6 bases. Naive CD8 cells were CD45RO-negative, positively selected for CCR7, excluding terminally differentiated effector memory CD45RA+ cells. Sequenced by immunoSEQ multiplex PCR; TCRdb stores in-frame clones only, minus some. The table has around 2,000,000 clones, about 95% seen once. The source material was naive CD8+ T cells sorted from blood. V is TRBV29-1 and J is TRBJ2-3; no clear D. The origin of this receptor is a man between 18 and 35 years old in good health. The DNA for the CDR3 is TGCAGCGTTTTTGTGAGCACAGATACGCAGTATTTT. Translated, it gives CSVFVSTDTQYF.